This T cell receptor beta chain emerged from a study of CD8 T cells in Susac syndrome. Trimming removed 4 bases from V and 5 bases from J, with 12 bases in between. CDR3 length: 14 amino acids. As judged by recently defined diagnostic criteria, patients with Susac syndrome had definite or probable disease. The RNA input was about 0.5 to 1 ug, and it was reverse transcribed with random hexamers. TCR beta CDR3 was amplified by immunoSEQ multiplex PCR. This amplification extended across 54 Vbeta and 13 Jbeta segments. TCRdb itself ran the immunoSEQ multiplex PCR reads through MiXCR, one entry per CDR3 protein. The sample yields under 200,000 distinct CDR3 sequences, roughly 92% seen once.

The specimen sequenced was CD4+ T cells from PBMCs. The V call is TRBV12-3 or TRBV12-4, the J call TRBJ1-5; D possibly corresponds to TRBD1 (6 bases). This TCR derives from a human donor with Susac syndrome. The CDR3 spells CASSWEGGDQPQHF. The CDR3 DNA reads TGTGCCAGCAGTTGGGAGGGGGGTGATCAGCCCCAGCATTTT.